This T cell receptor beta chain originates from a study of blood T cell repertoires in COVID-19. As for the study in general: Acute-phase and convalescent COVID-19 samples originated in the United States, Italy and Spain.

The repertoire was sequenced with immunoSEQ multiplex PCR; TCRdb's copy has only in-frame clones and lacks some. This table has over 200,000 clones, roughly 85% appearing once. The V end was cut by 4 bases, the J end by 5 bases, with 12 bases between. CDR3 size: 14 residues. Per the germline V gene, CDR1 is SGHRS and CDR2 is YFSETQ. This clonotype was sampled from a woman between 50 and 59 years old who had recovered from COVID-19. Sequencing was carried out using PBMCs or T cells enriched from blood (not recorded which). The chain combines TRBV5-1 with TRBJ1-4; D is unclear. The CDR3 nucleotides are TGCGCCAGCAGCGAAAATTACCTAAATGAAAAACTGTTTTTT. This sequence encodes CASSENYLNEKLFF.